This record covers a single T cell receptor beta chain. Sequencing was performed with immunoSEQ multiplex PCR; in TCRdb, only in-frame clones are kept and a portion is missing. Counted here are 40,000 or so clones, roughly 90% occurring once; the ten biggest clones make up roughly 13%. This record belongs to a study of T cell changes during pregnancy in multiple sclerosis. The CDR3 runs to 17 residues. Germline loops: CDR1 SEHNR, CDR2 FQNEAQ (reference sequence). After removal of 4 bases from V and 5 bases from J, the junction contained 10 bases not matched to a gene. The chain uses TRBV7-9 and TRBJ2-2; 10 nucleotides match TRBD1. The material was CD8+ T cells from peripheral blood mononuclear cells, obtained in the first trimester of pregnancy. This sequence was found in a female donor with multiple sclerosis, enrolled in a pregnancy study. The CDR3 region has the DNA TGTGCCAGCAGCTCACCTAGGGGACAGGGGAGGACCGGGGAGCTGTTTTTT. Amino acid sequence: CASSSPRGQGRTGELFF.